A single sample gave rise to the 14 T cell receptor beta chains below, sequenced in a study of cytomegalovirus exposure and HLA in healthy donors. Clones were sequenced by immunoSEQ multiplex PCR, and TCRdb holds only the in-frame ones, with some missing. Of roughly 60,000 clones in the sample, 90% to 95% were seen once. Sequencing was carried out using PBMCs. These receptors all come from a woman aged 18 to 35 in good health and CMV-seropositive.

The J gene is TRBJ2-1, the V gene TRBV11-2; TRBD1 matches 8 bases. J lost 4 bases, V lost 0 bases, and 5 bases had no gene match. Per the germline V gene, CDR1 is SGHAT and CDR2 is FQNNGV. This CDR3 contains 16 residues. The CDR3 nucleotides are TGTGCCAGCAGCTTAGATCGGGACAGGCCTTACAATGAGCAGTTCTTC. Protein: CASSLDRDRPYNEQFF.

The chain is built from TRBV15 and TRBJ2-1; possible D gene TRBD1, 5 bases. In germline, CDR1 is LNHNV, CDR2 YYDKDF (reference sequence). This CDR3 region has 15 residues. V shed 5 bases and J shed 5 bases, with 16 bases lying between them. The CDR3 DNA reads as TGTGCCACCAGCCCCGCCCAGGGCAATAACAATGAGCAGTTCTTC. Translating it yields CATSPAQGNNNEQFF.

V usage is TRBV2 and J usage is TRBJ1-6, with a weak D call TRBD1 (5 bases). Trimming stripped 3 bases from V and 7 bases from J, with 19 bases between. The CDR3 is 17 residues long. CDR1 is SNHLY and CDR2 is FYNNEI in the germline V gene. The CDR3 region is CASSDIGLAGSNSPLHF. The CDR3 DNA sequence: TGTGCCAGCAGTGATATTGGATTGGCAGGGTCCAATTCACCCCTCCACTTT. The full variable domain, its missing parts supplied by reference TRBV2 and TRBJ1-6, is EPEVTQTPSHQVTQMGQEVILRCVPISNHLYFYWYRQILGQKVEFLVSFYNNEISEKSEIFDDQFSVERPDGSNFTLKIRSTKLEDSAMYFCASSDIGLAGSNSPLHFGNGTRLTVT.

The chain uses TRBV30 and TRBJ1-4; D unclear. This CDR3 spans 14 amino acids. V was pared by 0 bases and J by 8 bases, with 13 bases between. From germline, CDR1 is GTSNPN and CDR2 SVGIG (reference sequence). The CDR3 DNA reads TGTGCCTGGAGTGTTATGTTTGTCCGGGAAAAACTGTTTTTT. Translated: CAWSVMFVREKLFF.

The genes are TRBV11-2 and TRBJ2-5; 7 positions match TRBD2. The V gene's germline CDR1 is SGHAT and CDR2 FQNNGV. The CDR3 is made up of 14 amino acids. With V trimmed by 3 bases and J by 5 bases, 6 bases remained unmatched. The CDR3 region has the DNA TGTGCCAGCAGCTTCGCGGGAGTGGGGGAGACCCAGTACTTC. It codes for CASSFAGVGETQYF.

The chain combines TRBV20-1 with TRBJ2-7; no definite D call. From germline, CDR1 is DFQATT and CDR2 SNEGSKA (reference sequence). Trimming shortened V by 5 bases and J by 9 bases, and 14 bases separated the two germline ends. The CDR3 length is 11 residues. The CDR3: CSAFSGFGQYF. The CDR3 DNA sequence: TGCAGTGCTTTTTCCGGGTTTGGGCAGTACTTC.

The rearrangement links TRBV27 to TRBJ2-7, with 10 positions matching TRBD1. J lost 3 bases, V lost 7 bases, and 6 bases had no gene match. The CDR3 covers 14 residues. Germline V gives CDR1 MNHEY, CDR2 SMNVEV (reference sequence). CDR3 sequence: CASTVTGGSYEQYF. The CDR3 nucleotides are TGTGCCAGCACCGTGACAGGGGGCAGCTACGAGCAGTACTTC.

The chain's CDR3 is CASSQETGDTQYF. The DNA for the CDR3 is TGCGCCAGCAGCCAAGAGACGGGTGATACGCAGTATTTT. The V call is TRBV4-3, the J call TRBJ2-3; D is ambiguous. V was clipped by 0 bases and J by 6 bases, with 7 bases between them. Germline V gene data show CDR1 as LGHNA and CDR2 as YSLEER. The CDR3 spans 13 residues.

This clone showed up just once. The CDR3: CASSEPGTEAFF. Here the CDR3 DNA reads TGTGCCAGCAGTGAACCGGGGACTGAAGCTTTCTTT. The chain joins TRBV25-1 to TRBJ1-1; D gene unclear. The CDR3 has 12 residues. Germline V gives CDR1 MGHDK, CDR2 SYGVNS. The V and J ends lost 2 bases and 5 bases respectively, with 6 bases between them.

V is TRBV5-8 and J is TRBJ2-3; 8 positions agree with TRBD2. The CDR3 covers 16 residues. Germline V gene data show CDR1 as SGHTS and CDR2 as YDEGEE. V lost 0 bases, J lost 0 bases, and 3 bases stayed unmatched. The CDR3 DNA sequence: TGTGCCAGCAGCTTGGGACAGCGGGGGAGCACAGATACGCAGTATTTT. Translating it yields CASSLGQRGSTDTQYF. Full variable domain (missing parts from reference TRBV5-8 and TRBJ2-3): EAGVTQSPTHLIKTRGQQATLRCSPISGHTSVYWYQQALGLGLQFLLWYDEGEERNRGNFPPRFSGRQFPNYSSELNVNALELEDSALYLCASSLGQRGSTDTQYFGPGTRLTVL.

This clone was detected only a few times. In DNA form, the CDR3 reads TGTGCCAGCAGCTTAGATGGCGGGGAGTACAATGAGCAGTTCTTC. The encoded protein is CASSLDGGEYNEQFF. The V and J genes are TRBV11-2 and TRBJ2-1, with D perhaps matching TRBD2 (6 bases). This CDR3 comprises 15 residues. V was clipped by 0 bases and J by 4 bases, with 10 bases between them. Germline V lookup: CDR1 SGHAT, CDR2 FQNNGV.

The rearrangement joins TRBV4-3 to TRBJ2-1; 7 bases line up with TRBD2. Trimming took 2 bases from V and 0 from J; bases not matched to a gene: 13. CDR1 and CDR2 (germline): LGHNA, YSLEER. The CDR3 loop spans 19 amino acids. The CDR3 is CASSQSWASGAGSYNEQFF. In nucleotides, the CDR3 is TGCGCCAGCAGCCAAAGCTGGGCTAGCGGTGCTGGCTCCTACAATGAGCAGTTCTTC.

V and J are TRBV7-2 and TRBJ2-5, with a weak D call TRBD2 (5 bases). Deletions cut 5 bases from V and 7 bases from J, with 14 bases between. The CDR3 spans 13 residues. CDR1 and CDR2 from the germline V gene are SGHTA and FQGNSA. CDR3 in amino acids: CASSPGLAGTQYF. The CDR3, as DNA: TGTGCCAGCAGCCCCGGACTGGCGGGGACCCAGTACTTC.

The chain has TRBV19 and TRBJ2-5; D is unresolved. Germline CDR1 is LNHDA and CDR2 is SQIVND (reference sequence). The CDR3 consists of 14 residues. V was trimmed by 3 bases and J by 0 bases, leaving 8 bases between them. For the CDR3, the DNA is TGTGCCAGTAGTATGGGCGCGTACCAAGAGACCCAGTACTTC. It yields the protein CASSMGAYQETQYF.